This section outlines one T cell receptor (beta chain) sequence together with its context. These data originate in a study of blood T cell repertoires in COVID-19. Trimming cost V 1 base and J 6 bases; bases outside gene matches: 3. Germline CDR1 is SNHLY and CDR2 is FYNNEI. The CDR3 totals 15 residues. Generated by immunoSEQ multiplex PCR, the TCRdb table keeps only in-frame clones and is missing some. Of over 150,000 clones detected, 80% to 90% appear once; the ten largest clones hold 7.3%. This chain uses TRBV2 with TRBJ2-1; 10 bases agree with TRBD2. The sequence was obtained from a man aged 45 to 65 who had recovered from COVID-19. What was sequenced was PBMCs or T cells enriched from blood (not recorded which). The CDR3 DNA is TGTGCCAGCAGTGAAGTAGCGGGGGGTCCCAATGAGCAGTTCTTC. It specifies CASSEVAGGPNEQFF. The variable domain in full, completed from reference TRBV2 and TRBJ2-1, reads EPEVTQTPSHQVTQMGQEVILRCVPISNHLYFYWYRQILGQKVEFLVSFYNNEISEKSEIFDDQFSVERPDGSNFTLKIRSTKLEDSAMYFCASSEVAGGPNEQFFGPGTRLTVL.